The 19 T cell receptor beta chains below come from one sample, sequenced in a study of response to subunit inactivated influenza vaccine. TCRdb ran MiXCR on the RT-PCR reads and lists one entry per CDR3 protein. The table shows 540,000 or so distinct CDR3 sequences, with approximately 12% occurring only once. The source material was PBMCs from blood, sampled 45 days after vaccination. The receptors come from a man aged 45 to 65 who received an inactivated influenza vaccine.

This clonotype was seen a few times. This chain links TRBV2 with TRBJ2-3, with D perhaps TRBD1 (5 bases). Trimming cost V 1 base and J 8 bases, with 13 bases left between them. CDR3 length: 14 residues. Germline V gene sequence: CDR1 SNHLY, CDR2 FYNNEI. The CDR3 DNA reads as TGTGCCAGCAGTGAAGGGGGCCCGGCGGCTACGCAGTATTTT. It translates to CASSEGGPAATQYF.

The rearrangement joins TRBV5-1 to TRBJ1-3; the match to TRBD1 covers 9 bases. The CDR3 extends over 16 amino acids. The V gene end was trimmed by 5 bases and the J gene end by 2 bases; junction bases not matched to a gene: 8. The germline gives CDR1 SGHRS, CDR2 YFSETQ. CDR3: CASSPRDRAAGNTIYF. CDR3 coding DNA: TGCGCCAGCAGTCCGAGGGACAGGGCAGCTGGAAACACCATATATTTT.

The chain recombines TRBV12-3 or TRBV12-4 with TRBJ2-1; tentative D call: TRBD2 (6 bases). The CDR3 has 13 amino acids. The germline V and J ends were trimmed by 3 bases and 12 bases, with 15 bases remaining between them. Here the CDR3 reads CASSLELAAGQFF. In nucleotides, the CDR3 is TGTGCCAGCAGTTTGGAACTAGCTGCGGGGCAGTTCTTC.

The V and J genes are TRBV5-1 and TRBJ2-5; D gene uncertain. In germline, CDR1 is SGHRS, CDR2 YFSETQ. V lost 1 base and J lost 2, with 9 bases in between. The CDR3 is made up of 14 amino acids. The CDR3: CASSLSPQQETQYF. DNA for the CDR3: TGCGCCAGCAGCTTGTCTCCGCAGCAAGAGACCCAGTACTTC.

For the CDR3, the DNA is TGTGCCACCAGCGCAACCCGGGACAGCGCCTACGAGCAGTACTTC. It encodes CATSATRDSAYEQYF. This chain links TRBV15 with TRBJ2-7, with TRBD1 matching over 7 bases. Trimming cost V 5 bases and J 2 bases; bases outside gene matches: 9. This CDR3 is 15 amino acids long. In germline, CDR1 is LNHNV, CDR2 YYDKDF (reference sequence).

At least ten counts were recorded for this clonotype. V usage is TRBV15 and J usage is TRBJ1-5; D is unclear. Germline CDR1 LNHNV, CDR2 YYDKDF (reference sequence). With 0 bases removed from V and 7 bases from J, the gap between germline ends came to 10 bases. This CDR3 is built from 14 residues. CDR3 residues: CATSREVEAQPQHF. CDR3 nucleotides: TGTGCCACCAGCAGAGAGGTGGAGGCCCAGCCCCAGCATTTT.

The table lists this clonotype with many counts. The chain uses TRBV5-1 and TRBJ2-7; D remains unclear. V was cut by 0 bases and J by 3 bases, with 22 bases left in between. Germline assignment: CDR1 SGHRS and CDR2 YFSETQ. This CDR3 is built from 18 residues. The CDR3 loop is CASSLVLGRAGEDYEQYF. For the CDR3, the DNA is TGCGCCAGCAGCTTGGTGTTAGGTCGGGCAGGCGAAGACTACGAGCAGTACTTC. The complete variable domain, with remaining parts taken from reference TRBV5-1 and TRBJ2-7, reads KAGVTQTPRYLIKTRGQQVTLSCSPISGHRSVSWYQQTPGQGLQFLFEYFSETQRNKGNFPGRFSGRQFSNSRSEMNVSTLELGDSALYLCASSLVLGRAGEDYEQYFGPGTRLTVT.

J is TRBJ2-3 and V is TRBV7-3, with 7 bases fitting TRBD2. From germline, CDR1 is SGHTA and CDR2 FQGTGA. The CDR3 has 15 amino acids. The V segment lost 0 bases and the J segment 4 bases; nucleotides outside the gene matches: 4. The CDR3 is CASSLTGGGADTQYF. CDR3 sequence (DNA): TGTGCCAGCAGCTTAACGGGGGGAGGGGCAGATACGCAGTATTTT. Filled out from reference TRBV7-3 and TRBJ2-3, the complete variable domain reads GAGVSQTPSNKVTEKGKYVELRCDPISGHTALYWYRQSLGQGPEFLIYFQGTGAADDSGLPNDRFFAVRPEGSVSTLKIQRTERGDSAVYLCASSLTGGGADTQYFGPGTRLTVL.

This clonotype turned up a few times. V usage is TRBV7-2 and J usage is TRBJ2-2; D perhaps matches TRBD2 (6 bases). CDR3 length: 16 residues. Trimming removed 2 bases from V and 1 base from J, with 11 bases in between. Germline V CDR1 and CDR2: SGHTA, FQGNSA. CDR3 region: CASSLSSGRNTGELFF. DNA for the CDR3: TGTGCCAGCAGCTTATCCAGCGGGCGGAACACCGGGGAGCTGTTTTTT.

This clonotype was found a few times. V is TRBV28 and J is TRBJ2-7; 8 bases are shared with TRBD1. CDR1 MDHEN and CDR2 SYDVKM come from the germline V gene. The CDR3 contains 15 residues. V lost 5 bases, J lost 0 bases, and 6 bases stayed unmatched. This CDR3 reads CASSLRDRISYEQYF. CDR3 nucleotides: TGTGCCAGCAGTCTCCGGGACAGGATCTCCTACGAGCAGTACTTC. The full variable domain, its missing parts supplied by reference TRBV28 and TRBJ2-7, is DVKVTQSSRYLVKRTGEKVFLECVQDMDHENMFWYRQDPGLGLRLIYFSYDVKMKEKGDIPEGYSVSREKKERFSLILESASTNQTSMYLCASSLRDRISYEQYFGPGTRLTVT.

This clonotype was detected ten times or more. The rearrangement uses TRBV7-2 and TRBJ2-1; D is unclear. V dropped 6 bases and J dropped 9 bases, with 18 bases sitting between them. The CDR3 consists of 14 residues. Germline loops: CDR1 SGHTA, CDR2 FQGNSA. The CDR3 protein is CASRPGQIRSEQFF. The CDR3 region has the DNA TGTGCCAGCAGGCCGGGCCAGATACGTAGTGAGCAGTTCTTC.

This clonotype was detected a few times. This chain uses TRBV4-3 with TRBJ2-7, with D tentatively TRBD1 (6 bases). The CDR3 contains 14 residues. V was trimmed by 1 base and J by 5 bases, leaving 12 bases between them. Germline V gene lookup returns CDR1 LGHNA and CDR2 YSLEER. DNA for the CDR3: TGCGCCAGCAGCCAAGTGTGGGGGCCTAACGAGCAGTACTTC. This translates into CASSQVWGPNEQYF.

The chain joins TRBV4-1 to TRBJ2-7; maybe TRBD2 (5 bases). Trimming removed 4 bases from V and 0 bases from J, with 13 bases in between. The CDR3 extends over 15 amino acids. Looked up from germline, CDR1 is MGHRA and CDR2 is YSYEKL. CDR3 DNA sequence: TGCGCCAGCAGCCCCCAGAGCGGCCTCTCCTACGAGCAGTACTTC. Translated: CASSPQSGLSYEQYF.

The V call is TRBV7-2, the J call TRBJ2-1; D remains ambiguous. CDR1 and CDR2 from the germline V gene are SGHTA and FQGNSA. The CDR3 has 14 residues. Trimming stripped 4 bases from V and 7 bases from J, with 14 bases between. As DNA, the CDR3 is TGTGCCAGCAGCTATATCAGAGTGGGGAATGAGCAGTTCTTC. This sequence encodes CASSYIRVGNEQFF.

The genes are TRBV4-1 and TRBJ2-7; possibly TRBD1 for D (5 bases). The CDR3 sequence is 14 residues long. The V gene's germline CDR1 is MGHRA and CDR2 YSYEKL. With 2 bases removed from V and 2 bases from J, the gap between germline ends came to 10 bases. The DNA of the CDR3 is TGCGCCAGCAGCCAACTGTACAGGACCTACGAGCAGTACTTC. Protein sequence: CASSQLYRTYEQYF.

V and J are TRBV18 and TRBJ2-5, with D unresolved. The germline V gene encodes CDR1 KGHSH and CDR2 LQKENI. The V end lost 5 bases, the J end lost 0 bases, and 7 bases lay between the germline ends. The CDR3 sequence is 13 residues long. Here the CDR3 DNA reads TGTGCCAGCTCATCCCCTAACCAAGAGACCCAGTACTTC. Translation: CASSSPNQETQYF.

In its sample, this clonotype was seen a few times. V and J are TRBV5-5 and TRBJ2-4; D is perhaps TRBD1 (6 bases). Trimming pared 6 bases from V and 3 bases from J, leaving 22 bases between. Germline V gives CDR1 SGHKS, CDR2 YYEKEE (reference sequence). The CDR3 totals 17 residues. The CDR3 sequence: CASTNAPTGVGKNIQYF. In DNA form, the CDR3 reads TGTGCCAGCACCAATGCGCCGACAGGCGTGGGCAAAAACATTCAGTACTTC.

The rearrangement links TRBV15 to TRBJ2-5, with TRBD1 identical over 7 bases. The ends lost 9 bases at V and 2 bases at J; junction bases unmatched: 3. This CDR3 has 12 residues. Per germline, CDR1 LNHNV and CDR2 YYDKDF (reference sequence). The CDR3 reads CATNRGQETQYF. CDR3 in DNA: TGTGCCACAAACAGGGGACAAGAGACCCAGTACTTC.

This clonotype showed up many times. The rearrangement uses TRBV20-1 and TRBJ1-2; weak D call: TRBD1 (6 bases). V was pared by 1 base and J by 0 bases, with 15 bases between. The germline V gene has CDR1 DFQATT and CDR2 SNEGSKA (reference sequence). The CDR3 is 16 residues long. The CDR3 loop reads CSARGGALSTNYGYTF. CDR3 sequence (DNA): TGCAGTGCTAGAGGGGGGGCCCTTTCTACTAACTATGGCTACACCTTC.